This TCR beta chain was retrieved from a study of CD8 T cells in ankylosing spondylitis. Study-wide results and caveats: Blood of patients with ankylosing spondylitis appeared to be characterized by a TCR beta motif of seven or eight highly homologous variants.

This CDR3 region has 12 residues. Trimming cost V 5 bases and J 9 bases, with 11 bases left between them. This clonotype came up many times. Antigen: not known. MiXCR, run by TCRdb on the 5' RACE reads, gives a single entry per CDR3 protein. This table has around 280,000 distinct CDR3 sequences, 20% appearing once. Specimen: blood, either unsorted or a sorted T cell fraction (not recorded which). The clonotype originates from a male donor with ankylosing spondylitis or in good health (not recorded which). The chain links TRBV12-3 or TRBV12-4 to TRBJ1-5; D not resolved. The CDR3 DNA reads TGTGCCAGCAGTGAGGTTCTCGGGCCCCAGCATTTT. It translates to CASSEVLGPQHF.